These 28 T cell receptor beta chains were all obtained from the same sample, sequenced in a study of OX40 agonist ivuxolimab in advanced cancers. Sequencing was performed with immunoSEQ multiplex PCR; in TCRdb, only in-frame clones are kept and a portion is missing. This sample has around 80,000 clones; about 91% occur once, and the top ten carry approximately 2.4%. The sequenced sample was CD4+ or CD8+ T cells sorted from blood, obtained in a trial of the OX40 agonist ivuxolimab. These receptors came from an adult with an advanced solid tumor such as melanoma, head and neck, liver or kidney cancer.

V and J are TRBV5-1 and TRBJ2-5; 8 bases agree with TRBD2. Germline V gene data show CDR1 as SGHRS and CDR2 as YFSETQ. This CDR3 is 14 amino acids long. The V gene end was trimmed by 0 bases and the J gene end by 9 bases; junction bases not matched to a gene: 7. The CDR3 nucleotides read TGCGCCAGCAGCTTGGCCACTCGGGAGGGGCCCCAGTACTTC. Protein product: CASSLATREGPQYF.

The chain has TRBV7-2 and TRBJ2-5; D is undetermined. CDR1 and CDR2 (germline): SGHTA, FQGNSA. The V and J ends lost 1 base and 5 bases respectively, with 11 bases between them. There are 14 residues in the CDR3. The chain's CDR3 is CASSLVSSRETQYF. The CDR3 DNA reads TGTGCCAGCAGCTTAGTTTCCAGTCGGGAGACCCAGTACTTC.

This chain links TRBV15 with TRBJ2-2, with TRBD1 matching 7 bases. The CDR3 is made up of 18 amino acids. Unmatched junction bases numbered 14, after V lost 5 bases and J lost 2 bases. CDR1 is LNHNV, CDR2 YYDKDF, per germline (reference sequence). The CDR3 sequence: CATSGDSFPFPNTGELFF. CDR3 coding DNA: TGTGCCACCAGCGGGGACAGCTTTCCCTTTCCCAACACCGGGGAGCTGTTTTTT.

The chain recombines TRBV15 with TRBJ1-5; D call uncertain. The length of the CDR3 is 16 residues. Germline V gene data show CDR1 as LNHNV and CDR2 as YYDKDF (reference sequence). V was pared by 0 bases and J by 0 bases, with 9 bases between. The CDR3 here is CATSRDDFYSNQPQHF. The DNA for the CDR3 is TGTGCCACCAGCAGAGATGACTTTTATAGCAATCAGCCCCAGCATTTT.

The V gene is TRBV5-1, the J gene TRBJ1-1; weak D call: TRBD1 (5 bases). V was cut by 3 bases and J by 7 bases, with 13 bases left in between. The CDR3 totals 13 residues. CDR1 is SGHRS, CDR2 YFSETQ, per germline. The CDR3 coding sequence is TGCGCCAGCAGCTCCGACCGGAGGGGTGAAGCTTTCTTT. Translation gives CASSSDRRGEAFF.

V gene TRBV30 combines with J gene TRBJ2-7; D is unresolved. This CDR3 region has 15 residues. CDR1 and CDR2 from the germline V gene are GTSNPN and SVGIG (reference sequence). V was pared by 5 bases and J by 1 base, with 18 bases between. CDR3 nucleotide sequence: TGTGCCTGGGCAAAGCAGGCTTCCGCGTCCTACGAGCAGTACTTC. Protein: CAWAKQASASYEQYF. Full variable domain (outside the CDR3, taken from reference TRBV30 and TRBJ2-7): SQTIHQWPATLVQPVGSPLSLECTVEGTSNPNLYWYRQAAGRGLQLLFYSVGIGQISSEVPQNLSASRPQDRQFILSSKKLLLSDSGFYLCAWAKQASASYEQYFGPGTRLTVT.

This chain uses TRBV6-5 with TRBJ2-2, with a possible D match to TRBD1 (6 bases). The CDR3 extends over 14 amino acids. V lost 5 bases and J 5 bases, leaving 12 bases between the germline ends. Per the germline V gene, CDR1 is MNHEY and CDR2 is SVGAGI. CDR3 coding DNA: TGTGCCAGCAGTCACCGGGACAAGACCGGGGAGCTGTTTTTT. Protein product: CASSHRDKTGELFF.

Note on this clone: The sample carries other DNA sequences with the same CDR3. The J gene is TRBJ2-5, the V gene TRBV5-4, with TRBD2 identical over 8 bases. The germline gives CDR1 SGHNT, CDR2 YYREEE (reference sequence). The CDR3 extends over 15 amino acids. V was clipped by 0 bases and J by 5 bases; unmatched bases: 6. DNA of the CDR3: TGTGCCAGCAGCTTGGGTGGCGGGGGGCTGGAGACCCAGTACTTC. Its protein is CASSLGGGGLETQYF.

The genes are TRBV19 and TRBJ2-1, with 7 positions matching TRBD2. CDR1 and CDR2 from the germline V gene are LNHDA and SQIVND (reference sequence). The CDR3 is made up of 16 amino acids. V lost 6 bases, J lost 7 bases, and 15 bases stayed unmatched. CDR3 sequence: CASSSSIGGRLNEQFF. The CDR3 nucleotides are TGTGCCAGTAGCAGCAGTATTGGCGGGAGATTAAATGAGCAGTTCTTC.

The rearrangement joins TRBV11-2 to TRBJ2-7; 9 bases are shared with TRBD1. Germline loops: CDR1 SGHAT, CDR2 FQNNGV. V dropped 5 bases and J dropped 5; count of bases not matched to a gene: 7. The CDR3 is made up of 14 amino acids. Here the CDR3 DNA reads TGTGCCAGCAGCGCTAACAGGGGGCTCAACGAGCAGTACTTC. As protein: CASSANRGLNEQYF.

V and J are TRBV28 and TRBJ2-2, with D perhaps TRBD2 (6 bases). The CDR3 is made up of 15 amino acids. The V gene's germline CDR1 is MDHEN and CDR2 SYDVKM. V was trimmed by 11 bases and J by 1 base, leaving 17 bases between them. CDR3 coding DNA: TGTGCCGCTGGGAGGCTACAAAAGAACACCGGGGAGCTGTTTTTT. Its protein product is CAAGRLQKNTGELFF. The full variable domain, in which reference TRBV28 and TRBJ2-2 provide the parts outside the CDR3, is DVKVTQSSRYLVKRTGEKVFLECVQDMDHENMFWYRQDPGLGLRLIYFSYDVKMKEKGDIPEGYSVSREKKERFSLILESASTNQTSMYLCAAGRLQKNTGELFFGEGSRLTVL.

This clone was seen more than once but under ten times. V gene TRBV19 combines with J gene TRBJ2-7; no reliable D call. Germline lookup yields CDR1 LNHDA and CDR2 SQIVND (reference sequence). The CDR3 is made up of 12 amino acids. V shed 6 bases and J shed 2 bases, with 8 bases lying between them. Here the CDR3 DNA reads TGTGCCAGTAGAGGCGGTCCCTACGAGCAGTACTTC. Its protein product is CASRGGPYEQYF.

V usage is TRBV7-6 and J usage is TRBJ2-6; tentatively, D is TRBD1 (5 bases). Looked up from germline, CDR1 is SGHVS and CDR2 is FNYEAQ. V gave up 3 bases and J gave up 3 bases, with 9 bases separating them. The CDR3 contains 15 residues. In DNA form, the CDR3 reads TGTGCCAGCAGCTTGACAGCGATTGGGGCCAACGTCCTGACTTTC. The encoded protein is CASSLTAIGANVLTF.

This rearrangement joins TRBV10-1 to TRBJ2-5; possibly TRBD2 for D (6 bases). Germline assignment: CDR1 WNHNN and CDR2 SYGVQD (reference sequence). The CDR3 runs 12 residues. Trimming left V 2 bases short and J 7 bases short, with 8 bases between. The CDR3 coding sequence is TGCGCCAGCAGTGAGGCCGGGGGGACCCAGTACTTC. This translates into CASSEAGGTQYF.

V gene TRBV5-4 combines with J gene TRBJ2-3; D could derive from TRBD1 or TRBD2 (5 bases each). Germline-derived CDR1 and CDR2 are SGHNT and YYREEE (reference sequence). Between the trimmed V and J ends, which lost 0 bases and 0 bases, there was a span of 14 bases. The CDR3 extends over 17 amino acids. The CDR3 sequence: CASSLEGDRRSTDTQYF. Written as DNA, the CDR3 is TGTGCCAGCAGCTTGGAAGGGGACCGACGAAGCACAGATACGCAGTATTTT.

CDR3 nucleotides: TGTGCCAGTAGTATAGGGGGACTGTACCAAGAGACCCAGTACTTC. The encoded protein is CASSIGGLYQETQYF. V gene TRBV19 combines with J gene TRBJ2-5, with D possibly TRBD2 on 6 matching bases. The CDR3 is 15 residues long. V was shortened by 1 base and J by 0 bases, with 9 bases between the two germline ends. CDR1 LNHDA and CDR2 SQIVND come from the germline V gene (reference sequence).

The rearrangement uses TRBV28 and TRBJ2-1; D perhaps matches TRBD1 (6 bases). CDR1 is MDHEN and CDR2 is SYDVKM in the germline V gene. The CDR3 is made up of 15 amino acids. Trimming took off 5 bases at V and 4 bases at J, with 15 bases between the two ends. The CDR3 reads CASSQDRIAYNEQFF. The CDR3 DNA follows: TGTGCCAGCAGTCAAGACAGGATTGCATACAATGAGCAGTTCTTC.

This chain uses TRBV6-1 with TRBJ2-1, with 8 bases matching TRBD2. Per the germline V gene, CDR1 is MNHNS and CDR2 is SASEGT. This CDR3 contains 15 residues. With 6 bases clipped from V and 9 bases from J, the junction kept 13 bases outside the gene matches. The CDR3 protein is CASSPFTAGDTEQFF. CDR3 nucleotides: TGTGCCAGCAGCCCGTTCACAGCGGGAGATACTGAGCAGTTCTTC.

The rearrangement links TRBV7-9 to TRBJ2-7; D possibly uses TRBD1 or TRBD2 (5 bases each). This CDR3 is built from 14 residues. V was trimmed by 5 bases and J by 4 bases, leaving 15 bases between them. Germline-derived CDR1 and CDR2 are SEHNR and FQNEAQ (reference sequence). The CDR3 reads CASSARDGTYEQYF. CDR3 nucleotides: TGTGCCAGCAGCGCCCGGGACGGAACTTACGAGCAGTACTTC.

The chain is built from TRBV25-1 and TRBJ1-5; D is undetermined. Germline loops: CDR1 MGHDK, CDR2 SYGVNS. V shed 4 bases and J shed 6 bases, with 7 bases lying between them. The CDR3 extends over 12 amino acids. This CDR3 reads CASSVSGQPQHF. The CDR3 nucleotides read TGTGCCAGCAGTGTCTCGGGTCAGCCCCAGCATTTT.

The V gene is TRBV7-9, the J gene TRBJ2-7; possibly TRBD1 for D (5 bases). The ends were cut back, 2 bases at V and 6 bases at J, with 14 bases in the middle. In germline, CDR1 is SEHNR, CDR2 FQNEAQ (reference sequence). The CDR3 is made up of 14 amino acids. The CDR3 nucleotides read TGTGCCAGCAGCTTAACAGGTCAATGGAGCGAGCAGTACTTC. Translating it yields CASSLTGQWSEQYF.

For the CDR3, the DNA is TGTGCCAGCCGGCCGGGACTAGCGGCATACGAGCAGTACTTC. Protein: CASRPGLAAYEQYF. This chain connects TRBV28 to TRBJ2-7, with TRBD2 matching over 11 bases. CDR3 size: 14 residues. The germline gives CDR1 MDHEN, CDR2 SYDVKM. V lost 8 bases and J lost 4; bases outside the gene matches: 7.

V and J are TRBV28 and TRBJ1-2, with unresolved D. The CDR3 runs 13 residues. Trimming took 8 bases from V and 5 from J, leaving 15 bases between them. CDR1 is MDHEN, CDR2 SYDVKM, per germline. Here the CDR3 DNA reads TGTGCCAGCGGTAGCAGCCACTTTTATGGCTACACCTTC. This gives the protein CASGSSHFYGYTF.

This chain joins TRBV27 and TRBJ2-1, with 11 bases matching TRBD1. With V trimmed by 6 bases and J by 2 bases, 3 bases remained unmatched. Germline V CDR1 and CDR2: MNHEY, SMNVEV (reference sequence). The CDR3 runs to 15 residues. Here the CDR3 reads CASSWGQGAYNEQFF. CDR3 sequence (DNA): TGTGCCAGCAGCTGGGGACAGGGGGCCTACAATGAGCAGTTCTTC.

V gene TRBV19 combines with J gene TRBJ1-3, with 8 positions matching TRBD1. Germline-derived CDR1 and CDR2 are LNHDA and SQIVND (reference sequence). V shed 7 bases and J 0 bases; nucleotides not matched to a gene: 8. CDR3 length equals 16 residues. CDR3 DNA: TGTGCCAGTACCACAGCCGGGACAGGCTCTGGAAACACCATATATTTT. Its translation is CASTTAGTGSGNTIYF.

The rearrangement links TRBV2 to TRBJ2-1; 7 bases line up with TRBD1. The V and J ends lost 8 bases and 10 bases, in that order; junction bases with no gene match: 14. In germline, CDR1 is SNHLY, CDR2 FYNNEI. The CDR3 totals 14 residues. The CDR3 sequence: CASVGTVGFGEQFF. The CDR3 coding sequence is TGTGCCAGCGTTGGGACAGTGGGGTTTGGGGAGCAGTTCTTC.

This rearrangement joins TRBV2 to TRBJ2-7; D not resolved. Germline assignment: CDR1 SNHLY and CDR2 FYNNEI. V shed 5 bases and J shed 2 bases, with 10 bases lying between them. The CDR3 is made up of 13 amino acids. In DNA, the CDR3 is TGTGCCAGCAGTTACCAGGCTACCTACGAGCAGTACTTC. Its protein is CASSYQATYEQYF.

The chain has TRBV14 and TRBJ1-2, with a possible D match to TRBD1 (5 bases). Germline CDR1 and CDR2: SGHDN and FVKESK. This CDR3 comprises 15 residues. The V end was cut by 4 bases, the J end by 4 bases, with 16 bases between. This CDR3 is CASSPPGGRSYGYTF. As DNA, the CDR3 is TGTGCCAGCAGCCCCCCCGGGGGGAGATCCTATGGCTACACCTTC.